Each of the 23 T cell receptor beta chains below was sequenced from the same sample in a study of blood T cell repertoires in COVID-19. Assay used: immunoSEQ multiplex PCR; TCRdb lists only in-frame clones, some missing. The profile shows around 200,000 clones, around 84% of them singletons. The sample was PBMCs or T cells enriched from blood (not recorded which). These receptors were obtained from a man aged 40-49 years who had recovered from COVID-19.

The J gene is TRBJ1-1, the V gene TRBV28; tentative D call: TRBD1 (5 bases). Per germline, CDR1 MDHEN and CDR2 SYDVKM. The V end lost 8 bases, the J end lost 0 bases, and 10 bases lay between the germline ends. CDR3 length equals 13 residues. The CDR3 DNA is TGTGCCAGCGCTTACAGGATGAACACTGAAGCTTTCTTT. This gives the protein CASAYRMNTEAFF.

The rearrangement joins TRBV5-1 to TRBJ1-1; D is ambiguous. Trimming removed 0 bases at V and 5 bases at J, with 5 bases between. This CDR3 comprises 12 residues. Germline V lookup: CDR1 SGHRS, CDR2 YFSETQ. CDR3 nucleotide sequence: TGCGCCAGCAGCTTGGACATAACTGAAGCTTTCTTT. This gives the protein CASSLDITEAFF.

The CDR3 here is CASSQGLALTDTQYF. The CDR3 DNA sequence: TGTGCCAGCAGCCAAGGACTAGCTCTAACAGATACGCAGTATTTT. This rearrangement joins TRBV7-2 to TRBJ2-3, with TRBD2 matching 8 bases. This CDR3 region has 15 residues. Germline V CDR1 and CDR2: SGHTA, FQGNSA. J lost 3 bases, V lost 5 bases, and 7 bases had no gene match.

V is TRBV4-1 and J is TRBJ1-5; D unclear. CDR1 is MGHRA, CDR2 YSYEKL, per germline. CDR3 length: 15 amino acids. Trimming left V 3 bases short and J 0 bases short, with 9 bases between. The chain's CDR3 is CASSQIHNSNQPQHF. CDR3 DNA: TGCGCCAGCAGCCAGATACACAATAGCAATCAGCCCCAGCATTTT.

The CDR3 reads CASTPRGRGRGYEQYF. The CDR3 DNA is TGTGCCAGCACCCCAAGGGGCAGGGGAAGGGGCTACGAGCAGTACTTC. The chain joins TRBV25-1 to TRBJ2-7, with a tentative D call TRBD1 (6 bases). V lost 7 bases and J lost 3, with 22 bases in between. The CDR3 length is 16 residues. The germline V gene encodes CDR1 MGHDK and CDR2 SYGVNS.

The chain uses TRBV6-5 and TRBJ1-1; the D is unclear. The germline V gene encodes CDR1 MNHEY and CDR2 SVGAGI. The CDR3 sequence is 13 residues long. V lost 5 bases and J lost 1, with 8 bases in between. CDR3 nucleotide sequence: TGTGCCAGCAGTCCCCACAAGAACACTGAAGCTTTCTTT. Encoded protein: CASSPHKNTEAFF.

V gene TRBV5-1 combines with J gene TRBJ2-1; 11 bases align to TRBD2. This CDR3 region has 18 residues. The germline CDR1 and CDR2 sequences are SGHRS and YFSETQ. V shed 2 bases and J 0 bases; nucleotides not matched to a gene: 7. The CDR3 loop reads CASSFGVGTSGSYNEQFF. For the CDR3, the DNA is TGCGCCAGCAGCTTTGGAGTAGGGACTAGCGGCTCCTACAATGAGCAGTTCTTC.

This chain uses TRBV7-2 with TRBJ2-5; 12 bases line up with TRBD2. The CDR3 covers 13 residues. Germline V gene sequence: CDR1 SGHTA, CDR2 FQGNSA. The V gene end was trimmed by 9 bases and the J gene end by 5 bases; junction bases not matched to a gene: 4. CDR3 sequence (DNA): TGTGCCAGTAAACTAGCGGGAGGTGAGACCCAGTACTTC. Translated, it gives CASKLAGGETQYF.

The rearrangement joins TRBV24-1 to TRBJ2-1; TRBD2 matches at 14 bases. Germline V lookup: CDR1 KGHDR, CDR2 SFDVKD. Unmatched junction bases numbered 12, after V lost 3 bases and J lost 9 bases. The CDR3 totals 18 residues. The CDR3 region is CATSDDTGTSGSRGEQFF. CDR3 bases: TGTGCCACCAGTGATGATACCGGGACTAGCGGGAGTAGAGGTGAGCAGTTCTTC.

The rearrangement links TRBV4-1 to TRBJ1-3; TRBD1 might be the D (5 bases). Germline lookup yields CDR1 MGHRA and CDR2 YSYEKL. V was cut by 1 base and J by 9 bases, with 13 bases left in between. This CDR3 has 14 amino acids. The CDR3 DNA sequence: TGCGCCAGCAGCCAAGTAGGGGAGGAGGGCACCATATATTTT. Translating it yields CASSQVGEEGTIYF.

Here the CDR3 reads CASSESGGRSYEQYF. In nucleotides, the CDR3 is TGTGCCAGCAGTGAATCCGGGGGGCGATCCTACGAGCAGTACTTC. This chain joins TRBV2 and TRBJ2-7, with TRBD2 as a possible D gene (7 bases). Germline V gene data show CDR1 as SNHLY and CDR2 as FYNNEI. Between the trimmed V and J ends, which lost 2 bases and 1 base, there was a span of 12 bases. CDR3 length: 15 amino acids.

DNA of the CDR3: TGTGCCAGCAGTCCGGGACTAGCGGGACTGCAGTACTTC. Protein product: CASSPGLAGLQYF. The chain has TRBV27 and TRBJ2-7; 13 nucleotides align to TRBD2. The V and J ends lost 5 bases and 9 bases, in that order; junction bases with no gene match: 4. Germline CDR1 is MNHEY and CDR2 is SMNVEV (reference sequence). This CDR3 is 13 amino acids long.

This chain joins TRBV4-3 and TRBJ2-2, with a possible D match to TRBD2 (7 bases). This CDR3 region has 17 residues. The germline V gene encodes CDR1 LGHNA and CDR2 YSLEER. V lost 4 bases and J 4 bases, leaving 19 bases between the germline ends. The CDR3 is CASSPKGGGLRTGELFF. The CDR3 DNA is TGCGCCAGCAGCCCCAAAGGGGGGGGTTTACGCACCGGGGAGCTGTTTTTT.

The rearrangement uses TRBV6-5 and TRBJ2-1, with D perhaps TRBD2 (5 bases). V was clipped by 5 bases and J by 7 bases, with 12 bases between them. This CDR3 spans 13 amino acids. Germline V CDR1 and CDR2: MNHEY, SVGAGI. The CDR3 is CASSQRSGNEQFF. The CDR3 nucleotides read TGTGCCAGCAGTCAAAGGTCGGGGAATGAGCAGTTCTTC.

This clone came up once. The chain joins TRBV24-1 to TRBJ1-5; 11 bases fit TRBD1. The ends lost 4 bases at V and 6 bases at J; junction bases unmatched: 4. The CDR3 sequence is 15 residues long. The V gene's germline CDR1 is KGHDR and CDR2 SFDVKD. CDR3 coding DNA: TGTGCCACCAGTGAAGACGGACAGGGGGCTCAGCCCCAGCATTTT. This gives the protein CATSEDGQGAQPQHF.

J is TRBJ1-1 and V is TRBV6-5; D is possibly TRBD1 (5 bases). This CDR3 comprises 15 residues. From germline, CDR1 is MNHEY and CDR2 SVGAGI. Trimming took off 0 bases at V and 4 bases at J, with 12 bases between the two ends. CDR3 sequence reads: CASSYSAQASTEAFF. The CDR3 coding sequence is TGTGCCAGCAGTTACTCCGCACAGGCAAGCACTGAAGCTTTCTTT.

V gene TRBV30 combines with J gene TRBJ1-5, with 7 bases identical to TRBD1. Germline V CDR1 and CDR2: GTSNPN, SVGIG (reference sequence). V was clipped by 3 bases and J by 6 bases; unmatched bases: 14. The CDR3 sequence is 16 residues long. This chain's CDR3 is CAWSPNPTGPGQPQHF. Here the CDR3 DNA reads TGTGCCTGGAGCCCAAACCCGACAGGGCCGGGTCAGCCCCAGCATTTT.

This clone turned up a few times. The chain carries TRBV30 and TRBJ1-1, with 8 bases that match TRBD1. Germline V gene lookup returns CDR1 GTSNPN and CDR2 SVGIG (reference sequence). The CDR3 is 15 residues long. The CDR3 DNA follows: TGTTTCTTTCGTACTCCGGGACAGGTGAACACTGAAGCTTTCTTT. It specifies CFFRTPGQVNTEAFF.

CDR3 DNA: TGTGCCAGCAGCTTTTTGGGACAGGGGGCCACTGAAGCTTTCTTT. Translation gives CASSFLGQGATEAFF. This chain joins TRBV7-8 and TRBJ1-1, with 12 bases aligning to TRBD1. V lost 3 bases to trimming and J lost 4 bases; unmatched junction nucleotides: 3. Germline V CDR1 and CDR2: SGHVS, FQNEAQ. CDR3 length equals 15 residues. Variable domain in full (rest from reference TRBV7-8 and TRBJ1-1): GAGVSQSPRYKVAKRGQDVALRCDPISGHVSLFWYQQALGQGPEFLTYFQNEAQLDKSGLPSDRFFAERPEGSVSTLKIQRTQQEDSAVYLCASSFLGQGATEAFFGQGTRLTVV.

V and J are TRBV29-1 and TRBJ1-2, with a possible D match to TRBD1 (6 bases). The CDR3 runs 14 residues. The germline gives CDR1 SQVTM, CDR2 ANQGSEA. V lost 4 bases to trimming and J lost 4 bases, with 16 bases between them. The CDR3 nucleotides are TGCAGCGTTGTACCCAGGGCGGACAGCTATGGCTACACCTTC. This codes for CSVVPRADSYGYTF.

This clone was counted once. The chain employs TRBV19 and TRBJ1-1; a weak D match, TRBD1 (6 bases). Trimming pared 3 bases from V and 3 bases from J, leaving 11 bases between. Germline assignment: CDR1 LNHDA and CDR2 SQIVND (reference sequence). CDR3 length equals 14 residues. CDR3 sequence: CASSINQGHTEAFF. CDR3 nucleotide sequence: TGTGCCAGTAGTATCAATCAGGGGCACACTGAAGCTTTCTTT.

The chain links TRBV28 to TRBJ1-1; D is possibly TRBD1 (5 bases). CDR1 MDHEN and CDR2 SYDVKM come from the germline V gene. V shed 6 bases and J shed 0 bases, with 8 bases lying between them. This CDR3 contains 13 residues. The CDR3 DNA sequence: TGTGCCAGCAGGAGACAGTTGAACACTGAAGCTTTCTTT. Translated, it gives CASRRQLNTEAFF.

For this clone: Other DNA variants within this sample encode the same CDR3. The gene calls are TRBV5-1 and TRBJ2-2, with 11 bases that match TRBD2. CDR1 is SGHRS, CDR2 YFSETQ, per germline. The J segment lost 6 bases and the V segment lost 2 bases, leaving 3 bases of the junction unmatched. This CDR3 is built from 15 residues. CDR3 amino acids: CASSFLAGGAGELFF. DNA for the CDR3: TGCGCCAGCAGCTTCCTAGCGGGAGGCGCCGGGGAGCTGTTTTTT.